The present entry profiles one T cell receptor beta chain with its context. As yet, its antigen is unknown. These data are taken from a study of cytomegalovirus exposure and HLA in healthy donors. Study-level points and caveats: In a later analysis, TCR beta V- and J-gene trimming was associated with a missense DCLRE1C variant. An analysis that was carried out later associated 16,951 TCR beta sequences with HLA alleles at 0.05 false discovery rate.

The germline V gene has CDR1 MNHEY and CDR2 SMNVEV (reference sequence). V dropped 7 bases and J dropped 11; count of bases not matched to a gene: 8. The CDR3 consists of 12 residues. The PCR made use of 60 Vbeta and 13 Jbeta primers. Assay used: immunoSEQ multiplex PCR; TCRdb lists only in-frame clones, some missing. The sample contains 160,000 or so clones, approximately 80% of which appear only once. Sequencing used PBMCs. The rearrangement uses TRBV27 and TRBJ1-1, with TRBD1 matching 9 bases. The source of this sequence is a man aged 50-59 years in good health and CMV-seropositive. CDR3 protein: CASTSGTGIAFF. DNA of the CDR3: TGTGCCAGCACCTCCGGGACAGGGATTGCTTTCTTT.